This T cell receptor beta chain was obtained from a study of regulatory T cells in long-lasting Graves disease. Background on the study: For under 3 months, newly diagnosed Graves' patients had been taking antithyroid drugs.

This clonotype appeared a few times. Its target is not known. Study-wide findings and caveats: Patients with persistent disease shared under 3,500 public clonotypes, outpacing the roughly 970 shared by new patients.

As to time point: newly diagnosed GD, antithyroid drugs for less than 3 months. From RNA extracted from PBMCs, the TCR library was made. Building the TCR beta libraries relied on iRepertoire HTBI primers, and CDR3 regions underwent Arm-PCR. TCRdb ran MiXCR on the multiplex PCR reads and lists one entry per CDR3 protein. Of approximately 460,000 distinct CDR3 sequences listed, around 15% are singletons. There are 15 residues in the CDR3. Germline V gives CDR1 DFQATT, CDR2 SNEGSKA (reference sequence). V was clipped by 6 bases and J by 2 bases; unmatched bases: 10. The same data also went into a second study, on T cells in Graves' hyperthyroidism and ophthalmopathy. From that study: Ophthalmopathy could be told apart from stable hyperthyroidism with a 13 V-J model.

The TCR was taken from a woman between 25 and 40 years old with Graves disease. V is TRBV20-1 and J is TRBJ2-1; 7 bases map to TRBD2. The sample was peripheral blood mononuclear cells (PBMCs), taken at new diagnosis, from a patient treated with antithyroid drugs. The CDR3 bases are TGCAGTGCGAAGACGGCTCTAGCGGCCTACAATGAGCAGTTCTTC. Protein: CSAKTALAAYNEQFF.